The 9 T cell receptor beta chains in this list originate from one sample, sequenced in a study of a mutant IDH1 vaccine in newly diagnosed glioma (dated by TCRdb to the early 2020s). Library preparation employed the immunoSEQ multiplex PCR assay. TCRdb stores this immuneACCESS table with in-frame sequences only. Part of the clones is absent; in the studies checked, under half of the shortfall reflects unresolved V genes, and no reason is known for the rest. The sample yields around 78,000 clones; over 75% were counted once. The top ten constitute about 2.2% of the sample. The sample's time point, from its label and the paper: week 23, last vaccination. Each vaccine dose, consisting of 300 ug of a 20-mer mutant IDH1 peptide in Montanide, was administered subcutaneously with topical imiquimod. No antigens are known for them. The specimen comprised PBMCs, sampled from a glioma patient whose treatment included an IDH1 peptide vaccine. Every receptor here comes from a man aged 25 to 40 with glioma. Some clones in this sample may be carry-over from other donors' samples.

This clone showed up just once. The V gene is TRBV30, the J gene TRBJ1-2, with 8 bases fitting TRBD1. CDR1 and CDR2 (germline): GTSNPN, SVGIG (reference sequence). V lost 2 bases, J lost 11 bases, and 4 bases stayed unmatched. The CDR3 spans 11 residues. The CDR3 DNA is TGTGCCTGGAGTTCAGGGGGCGGGTACACCTTC. It is translated as CAWSSGGGYTF.

The rearrangement uses TRBV2 and TRBJ2-7, with a weak D call TRBD2 (6 bases). Germline V gene lookup returns CDR1 SNHLY and CDR2 FYNNEI. V was pared by 6 bases and J by 2 bases, with 11 bases between. This CDR3 contains 13 residues. DNA of the CDR3: TGTGCCAGCAGGTTCGCGGGAACCTACGAGCAGTACTTC. It is translated as CASRFAGTYEQYF. Based on the CDR3 plus reference TRBV2 and TRBJ2-7, the full variable domain is EPEVTQTPSHQVTQMGQEVILRCVPISNHLYFYWYRQILGQKVEFLVSFYNNEISEKSEIFDDQFSVERPDGSNFTLKIRSTKLEDSAMYFCASRFAGTYEQYFGPGTRLTVT.

The V and J genes are TRBV7-6 and TRBJ1-3; D perhaps matches TRBD1 (5 bases). V shed 6 bases and J shed 1 base, with 16 bases lying between them. CDR1 and CDR2 (germline): SGHVS, FNYEAQ. The CDR3 runs to 16 residues. In DNA form, the CDR3 reads TGTGCCAGCAGACGCATAACGAGGACATCTGGAAACACCATATATTTT. This gives the protein CASRRITRTSGNTIYF.

The chain uses TRBV6-1 and TRBJ2-2; 7 nucleotides match TRBD1. V lost 4 bases, J lost 4 bases, and 3 bases stayed unmatched. In germline, CDR1 is MNHNS, CDR2 SASEGT. The CDR3 spans 14 residues. In DNA, the CDR3 is TGTGCCAGCAGTGCCACAGGGGCCACCGGGGAGCTGTTTTTT. It is translated as CASSATGATGELFF.

J is TRBJ1-5 and V is TRBV4-1, with 7 positions matching TRBD1. Trimming at V came to 1 base and at J to 5 bases, leaving 2 bases not matched to a gene. The germline V gene encodes CDR1 MGHRA and CDR2 YSYEKL. The CDR3 length is 14 residues. This CDR3 is CASSQGQGDQPQHF. The DNA of the CDR3 is TGCGCCAGCAGCCAAGGGCAGGGGGATCAGCCCCAGCATTTT.

This CDR3 is CASSLRRLAPYEQYF. CDR3 DNA: TGTGCCAGCAGTTTAAGAAGACTAGCGCCCTACGAGCAGTACTTC. V and J are TRBV6-5 and TRBJ2-5; 8 bases are a match to TRBD2. The J call could be wrong; TRBJ2-7 is a better fit for the DNA end. This CDR3 contains 15 residues. CDR1 is MNHEY and CDR2 is SVGAGI in the germline V gene.

The chain carries TRBV15 and TRBJ1-2; unclear D gene. CDR1 LNHNV and CDR2 YYDKDF come from the germline V gene (reference sequence). Trimming pared 0 bases from V and 0 bases from J, leaving 5 bases between. The CDR3 has 14 residues. The CDR3 sequence is CATSRDLANYGYTF. DNA for the CDR3: TGTGCCACCAGCAGAGATCTGGCTAACTATGGCTACACCTTC.

This CDR3 reads CASSELGTGGRGYTF. The CDR3, as DNA: TGTGCCAGCAGTGAACTGGGGACAGGGGGGAGAGGCTACACCTTC. The gene calls are TRBV2 and TRBJ1-2; the match to TRBD1 covers 11 bases. CDR3 length equals 15 residues. The J segment lost 8 bases and the V segment lost 2 bases, leaving 7 bases of the junction unmatched. Germline CDR1 is SNHLY and CDR2 is FYNNEI.

The CDR3 is CASSTTGYETEAFF. The CDR3, as DNA: TGTGCCAGCAGTACTACAGGGTACGAGACTGAAGCTTTCTTT. The rearrangement joins TRBV6-5 to TRBJ1-1; D may be TRBD1 (6 bases). The CDR3 sequence is 14 residues long. V lost 5 bases, J lost 5 bases, and 15 bases lay in between. Germline assignment: CDR1 MNHEY and CDR2 SVGAGI.